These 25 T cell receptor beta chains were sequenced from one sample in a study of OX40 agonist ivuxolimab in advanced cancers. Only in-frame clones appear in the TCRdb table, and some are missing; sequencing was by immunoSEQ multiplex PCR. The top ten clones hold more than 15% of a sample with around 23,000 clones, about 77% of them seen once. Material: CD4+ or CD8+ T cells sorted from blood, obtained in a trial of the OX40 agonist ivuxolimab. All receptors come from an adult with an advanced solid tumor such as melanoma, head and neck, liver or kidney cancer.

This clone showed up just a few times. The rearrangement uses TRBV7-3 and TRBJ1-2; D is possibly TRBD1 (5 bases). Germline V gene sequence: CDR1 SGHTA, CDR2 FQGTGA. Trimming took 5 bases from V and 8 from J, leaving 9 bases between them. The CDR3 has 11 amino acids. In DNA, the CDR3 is TGTGCCAGCAGCAGCGGACAAGGCTACACCTTC. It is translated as CASSSGQGYTF.

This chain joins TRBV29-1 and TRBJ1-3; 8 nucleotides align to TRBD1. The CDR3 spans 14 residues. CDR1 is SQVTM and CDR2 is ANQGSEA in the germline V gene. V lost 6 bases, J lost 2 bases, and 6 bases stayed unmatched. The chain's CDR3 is CSVQGALTGNTIYF. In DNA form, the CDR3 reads TGCAGCGTCCAGGGGGCCCTGACTGGAAACACCATATATTTT.

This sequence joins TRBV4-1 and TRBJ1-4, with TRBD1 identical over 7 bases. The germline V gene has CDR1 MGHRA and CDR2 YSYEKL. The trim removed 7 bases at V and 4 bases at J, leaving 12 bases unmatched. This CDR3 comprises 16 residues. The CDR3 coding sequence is TGCGCCAGCAAAAGCGGGACGGACAGGTTTAATGAAAAACTGTTTTTT. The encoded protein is CASKSGTDRFNEKLFF.

CDR3 sequence reads: CASRPGPESSEQFF. The CDR3, as DNA: TGTGCCAGCCGCCCGGGACCCGAATCATCTGAGCAGTTCTTC. This chain links TRBV7-9 with TRBJ2-1, with D possibly being TRBD1 or TRBD2 (5 bases each). In germline, CDR1 is SEHNR, CDR2 FQNEAQ (reference sequence). The germline V and J ends were trimmed by 8 bases and 9 bases, with 20 bases remaining between them. The CDR3 extends over 14 amino acids.

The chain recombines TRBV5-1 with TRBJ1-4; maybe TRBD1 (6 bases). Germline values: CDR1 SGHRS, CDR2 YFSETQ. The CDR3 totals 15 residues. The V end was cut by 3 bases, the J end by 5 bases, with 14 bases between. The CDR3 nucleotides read TGCGCCAGCAGCTCTTTTGTAGGGGGGAATGAAAAACTGTTTTTT. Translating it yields CASSSFVGGNEKLFF.

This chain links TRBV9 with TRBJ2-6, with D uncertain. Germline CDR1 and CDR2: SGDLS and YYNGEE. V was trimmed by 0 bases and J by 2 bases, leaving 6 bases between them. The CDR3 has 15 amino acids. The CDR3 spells CASSVGSTGANVLTF. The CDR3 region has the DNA TGTGCCAGCAGCGTAGGAAGCACTGGGGCCAACGTCCTGACTTTC. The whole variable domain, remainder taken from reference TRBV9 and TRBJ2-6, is DSGVTQTPKHLITATGQRVTLRCSPRSGDLSVYWYQQSLDQGLQFLIQYYNGEERAKGNILERFSAQQFPDLHSELNLSSLELGDSALYFCASSVGSTGANVLTFGAGSRLTVL.

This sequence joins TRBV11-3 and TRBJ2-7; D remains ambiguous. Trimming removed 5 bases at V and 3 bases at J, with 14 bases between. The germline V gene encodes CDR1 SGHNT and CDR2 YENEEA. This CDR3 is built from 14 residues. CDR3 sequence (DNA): TGTGCCAGCAGCCCCGGAGTGGTCGGCTACGAGCAGTACTTC. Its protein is CASSPGVVGYEQYF.

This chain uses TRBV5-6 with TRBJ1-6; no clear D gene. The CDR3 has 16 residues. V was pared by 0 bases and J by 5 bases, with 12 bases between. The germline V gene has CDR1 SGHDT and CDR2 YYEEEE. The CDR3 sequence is CASSLVGFGDNSPLHF. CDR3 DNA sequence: TGTGCCAGCAGCTTGGTAGGATTTGGGGATAATTCACCCCTCCACTTT.

The CDR3: CASSLDRGRYEQYF. The CDR3 DNA reads TGTGCCAGCAGCTTAGATCGGGGCCGTTACGAGCAGTACTTC. The chain has TRBV11-2 and TRBJ2-7; D may match TRBD1 or TRBD2 (5 bases each). Germline V gene lookup returns CDR1 SGHAT and CDR2 FQNNGV. The ends were cut back, 0 bases at V and 4 bases at J, with 10 bases in the middle. The CDR3 has 14 residues.

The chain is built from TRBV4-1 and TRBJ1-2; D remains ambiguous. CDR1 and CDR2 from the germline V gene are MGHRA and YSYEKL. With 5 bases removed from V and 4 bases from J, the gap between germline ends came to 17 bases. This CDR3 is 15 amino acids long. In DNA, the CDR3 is TGCGCCAGCAGCTTAGAACACCGAAAGACCTATGGCTACACCTTC. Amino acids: CASSLEHRKTYGYTF.

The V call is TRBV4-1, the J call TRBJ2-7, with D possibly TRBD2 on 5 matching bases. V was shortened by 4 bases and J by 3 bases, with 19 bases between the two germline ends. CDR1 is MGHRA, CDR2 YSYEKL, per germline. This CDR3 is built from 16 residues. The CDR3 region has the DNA TGCGCCAGCAGCCCGACCCTAGCAGCCCACCACTACGAGCAGTACTTC. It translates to CASSPTLAAHHYEQYF.

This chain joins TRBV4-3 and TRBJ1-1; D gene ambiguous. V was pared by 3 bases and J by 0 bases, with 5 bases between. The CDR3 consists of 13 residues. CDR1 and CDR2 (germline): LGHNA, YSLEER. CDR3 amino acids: CASSQELNTEAFF. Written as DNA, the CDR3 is TGCGCCAGCAGCCAGGAGTTGAACACTGAAGCTTTCTTT.

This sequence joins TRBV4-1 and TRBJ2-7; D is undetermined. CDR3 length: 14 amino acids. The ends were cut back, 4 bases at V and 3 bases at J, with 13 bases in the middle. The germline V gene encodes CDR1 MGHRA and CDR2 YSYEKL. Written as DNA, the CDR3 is TGCGCCAGCAGCCCCGACGGACGTGGCTACGAGCAGTACTTC. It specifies CASSPDGRGYEQYF.

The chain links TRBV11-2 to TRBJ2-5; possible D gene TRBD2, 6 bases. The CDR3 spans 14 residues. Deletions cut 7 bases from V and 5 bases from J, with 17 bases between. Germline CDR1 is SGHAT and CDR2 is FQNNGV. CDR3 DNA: TGTGCCAGCACCCCTAGGGAAGGGAGGGAGACCCAGTACTTC. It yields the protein CASTPREGRETQYF.

The CDR3 DNA reads as TGTGCCAGCAGCCATACCACCAGGGTGAACACTGAAGCTTTCTTT. Amino acids: CASSHTTRVNTEAFF. This chain links TRBV7-3 with TRBJ1-1; a weak D match, TRBD1 (5 bases). The CDR3 has 15 amino acids. V lost 5 bases to trimming and J lost 0 bases, with 13 bases between them. Germline assignment: CDR1 SGHTA and CDR2 FQGTGA.

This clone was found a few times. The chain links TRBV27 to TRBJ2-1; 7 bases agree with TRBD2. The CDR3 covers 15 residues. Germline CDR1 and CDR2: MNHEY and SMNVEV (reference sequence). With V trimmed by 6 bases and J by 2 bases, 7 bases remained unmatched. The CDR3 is CASRPSGTTYNEQFF. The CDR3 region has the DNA TGTGCCAGCAGGCCATCCGGGACTACCTACAATGAGCAGTTCTTC.

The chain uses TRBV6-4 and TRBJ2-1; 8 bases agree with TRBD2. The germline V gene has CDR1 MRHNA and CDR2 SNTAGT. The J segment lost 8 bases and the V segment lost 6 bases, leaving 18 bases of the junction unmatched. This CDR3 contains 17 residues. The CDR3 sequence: CASRVLIAGLGVHEQFF. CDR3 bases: TGTGCCAGCAGAGTACTAATAGCGGGATTAGGGGTTCATGAGCAGTTCTTC.

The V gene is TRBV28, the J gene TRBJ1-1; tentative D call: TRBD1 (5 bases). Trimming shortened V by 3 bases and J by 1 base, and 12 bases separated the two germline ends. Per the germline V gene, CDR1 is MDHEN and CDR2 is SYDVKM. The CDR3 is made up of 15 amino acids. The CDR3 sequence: CASSLTLGPNTEAFF. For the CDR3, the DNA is TGTGCCAGCAGTTTGACGCTGGGACCGAACACTGAAGCTTTCTTT.

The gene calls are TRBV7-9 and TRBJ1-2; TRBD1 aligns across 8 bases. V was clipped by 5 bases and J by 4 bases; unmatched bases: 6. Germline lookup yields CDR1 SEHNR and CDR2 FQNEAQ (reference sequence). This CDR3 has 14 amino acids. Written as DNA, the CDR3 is TGTGCCAGCAGCACCGAGGGACAGGTCTATGGCTACACCTTC. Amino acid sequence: CASSTEGQVYGYTF. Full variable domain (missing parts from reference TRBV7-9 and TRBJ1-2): DTGVSQNPRHKITKRGQNVTFRCDPISEHNRLYWYRQTLGQGPEFLTYFQNEAQLEKSRLLSDRFSAERPKGSFSTLEIQRTEQGDSAMYLCASSTEGQVYGYTFGSGTRLTVV.

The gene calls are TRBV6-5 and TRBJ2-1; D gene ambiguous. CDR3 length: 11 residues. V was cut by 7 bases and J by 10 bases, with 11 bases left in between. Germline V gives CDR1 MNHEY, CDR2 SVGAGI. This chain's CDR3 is CASTSRTEQFF. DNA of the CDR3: TGTGCCAGCACAAGCAGAACAGAGCAGTTCTTC.

CDR3 nucleotide sequence: TGTGCCAGCAGTGTTTATATCGTACAGTCCTACAATGAGCAGTTCTTC. It codes for CASSVYIVQSYNEQFF. The V gene is TRBV28, the J gene TRBJ2-1; no definite D call. CDR1 is MDHEN, CDR2 SYDVKM, per germline. The V gene lost 5 bases and the J gene lost 1 base, with 15 bases spanning the gap. This CDR3 is 16 amino acids long.

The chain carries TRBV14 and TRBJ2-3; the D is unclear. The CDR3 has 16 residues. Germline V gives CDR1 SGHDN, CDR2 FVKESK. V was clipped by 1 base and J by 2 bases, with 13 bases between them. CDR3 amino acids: CASSQGTSRLTDTQYF. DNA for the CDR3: TGTGCCAGCAGCCAAGGGACCTCGAGACTCACAGATACGCAGTATTTT.

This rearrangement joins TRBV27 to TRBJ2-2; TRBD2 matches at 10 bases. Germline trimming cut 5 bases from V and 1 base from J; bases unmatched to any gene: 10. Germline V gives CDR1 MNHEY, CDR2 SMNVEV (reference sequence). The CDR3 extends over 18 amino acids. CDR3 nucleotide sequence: TGTGCCAGCAGTCTTTCCGGACTAGCGGACTGGAACACCGGGGAGCTGTTTTTT. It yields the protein CASSLSGLADWNTGELFF.

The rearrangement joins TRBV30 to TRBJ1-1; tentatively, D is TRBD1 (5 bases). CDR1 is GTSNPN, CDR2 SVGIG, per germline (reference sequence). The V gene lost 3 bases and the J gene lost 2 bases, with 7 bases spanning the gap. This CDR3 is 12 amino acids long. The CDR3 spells CAWRGGNTEAFF. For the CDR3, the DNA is TGTGCCTGGAGGGGGGGAAACACTGAAGCTTTCTTT.

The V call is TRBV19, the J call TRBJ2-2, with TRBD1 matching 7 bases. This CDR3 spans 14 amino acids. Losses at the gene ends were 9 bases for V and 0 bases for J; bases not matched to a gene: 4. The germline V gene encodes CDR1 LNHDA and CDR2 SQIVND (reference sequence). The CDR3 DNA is TGTGCCAGCAAGGACAGGACGAACACCGGGGAGCTGTTTTTT. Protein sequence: CASKDRTNTGELFF.